Below are 20 T cell receptor beta chains sequenced from a single sample in a study of blood T cells in healthy people across ages. Sample-barcoded 5' priming and a J-beta primer mix drove a second PCR of about 7 to 12 cycles. Via MiXCR, TCRdb re-called the 5' RACE reads, giving one row per CDR3 protein. The data hold about a million distinct CDR3 sequences, with about 48% observed a single time. The specimen was blood. Source of these receptors: a man aged 25-45 years in good health.

The gene calls are TRBV20-1 and TRBJ1-1; D is possibly TRBD1 (6 bases). V lost 6 bases and J 11 bases, leaving 19 bases between the germline ends. Per the germline V gene, CDR1 is DFQATT and CDR2 is SNEGSKA (reference sequence). The CDR3 has 12 amino acids. The CDR3 loop reads CSATIDRSRAFF. The CDR3 region has the DNA TGCAGTGCCACCATCGACAGGTCGAGGGCTTTCTTT.

J is TRBJ1-4 and V is TRBV27; no clear D gene. The germline V and J ends were trimmed by 5 bases and 7 bases, with 17 bases remaining between them. CDR3 length: 15 amino acids. Germline V gene lookup returns CDR1 MNHEY and CDR2 SMNVEV (reference sequence). The CDR3 coding sequence is TGTGCCAGCAGTCGAAACGGGGTCGGGAGTGAAAAACTGTTTTTT. As protein: CASSRNGVGSEKLFF.

This clonotype was counted at least ten times. The CDR3 reads CSASGDRDHEQYF. The CDR3, as DNA: TGCAGTGCTAGTGGAGACAGGGACCACGAGCAGTACTTC. The rearrangement joins TRBV20-1 to TRBJ2-7; TRBD1 matches at 7 bases. This CDR3 comprises 13 residues. Germline trimming cut 3 bases from V and 5 bases from J; bases unmatched to any gene: 7. Germline CDR1 reads DFQATT; CDR2 reads SNEGSKA (reference sequence).

The chain couples TRBV27 to TRBJ1-5; tentatively, D is TRBD1 (5 bases). This CDR3 has 14 amino acids. V was shortened by 6 bases and J by 5 bases, with 14 bases between the two germline ends. Per germline, CDR1 MNHEY and CDR2 SMNVEV (reference sequence). DNA of the CDR3: TGTGCCAGCAGCCACCAGGGTTCGGATCAGCCCCAGCATTTT. Translated: CASSHQGSDQPQHF.

The table lists this clonotype with a few counts. The V gene is TRBV6-2 or TRBV6-3, the J gene TRBJ2-5; 8 positions agree with TRBD2. This CDR3 region has 16 residues. V lost 4 bases and J lost 2; bases outside the gene matches: 9. Per the germline V gene, CDR1 is MNHEY and CDR2 is SVGEGT. The CDR3 protein is CASSWVAGRIQETQYF. CDR3 DNA sequence: TGTGCCAGCAGTTGGGTAGCGGGGCGGATTCAAGAGACCCAGTACTTC.

This clonotype was seen only a few times. The chain uses TRBV4-1 and TRBJ2-1; D gene unclear. The CDR3 runs 17 residues. CDR1 MGHRA and CDR2 YSYEKL come from the germline V gene. Trimming removed 0 bases at V and 2 bases at J, with 14 bases between. CDR3 sequence: CASSQEVPASPYNEQFF. CDR3 DNA sequence: TGCGCCAGCAGCCAAGAGGTCCCAGCCAGCCCCTACAATGAGCAGTTCTTC.

This clonotype has more than one count but fewer than ten. The chain joins TRBV7-9 to TRBJ1-5, with D unresolved. V was cut by 1 base and J by 7 bases, with 11 bases left in between. The length of the CDR3 is 14 residues. The germline V gene encodes CDR1 SEHNR and CDR2 FQNEAQ (reference sequence). In nucleotides, the CDR3 is TGTGCCAGCAGCTTAGGTACAGATCGCCAGCCCCAGCATTTT. Its protein is CASSLGTDRQPQHF.

The chain has TRBV9 and TRBJ2-3; D might be TRBD2 (6 bases). CDR1 and CDR2 from the germline V gene are SGDLS and YYNGEE. The CDR3 consists of 15 residues. The V end was cut by 0 bases, the J end by 2 bases, with 10 bases between. The CDR3 coding sequence is TGTGCCAGCAGCGTAGCTACACTAGCCACAGATACGCAGTATTTT. It codes for CASSVATLATDTQYF. Supplemented by reference TRBV9 and TRBJ2-3, the full variable domain reads DSGVTQTPKHLITATGQRVTLRCSPRSGDLSVYWYQQSLDQGLQFLIQYYNGEERAKGNILERFSAQQFPDLHSELNLSSLELGDSALYFCASSVATLATDTQYFGPGTRLTVL.

This clonotype was seen just once. The chain joins TRBV27 to TRBJ2-7; TRBD1 aligns across 7 bases. Germline-derived CDR1 and CDR2 are MNHEY and SMNVEV (reference sequence). Trimming cost V 5 bases and J 3 bases; bases outside gene matches: 7. The CDR3 length is 14 residues. The CDR3 coding sequence is TGTGCCAGCAGTCCGGAGAGGGACAGCTACGAGCAGTACTTC. Translating it yields CASSPERDSYEQYF.

This clonotype showed up just once. The chain uses TRBV27 and TRBJ2-1, with 9 bases lining up with TRBD2. This CDR3 spans 16 amino acids. Germline V lookup: CDR1 MNHEY, CDR2 SMNVEV (reference sequence). V lost 7 bases, J lost 5 bases, and 12 bases stayed unmatched. The CDR3 loop is CASIIPRAGGDNEQFF. For the CDR3, the DNA is TGTGCCAGCATCATCCCACGGGCGGGGGGGGACAATGAGCAGTTCTTC.

The gene calls are TRBV12-3 or TRBV12-4 and TRBJ2-1, with TRBD1 identical over 8 bases. V shed 5 bases and J 7 bases; nucleotides not matched to a gene: 10. The CDR3 has 15 residues. The CDR3 region has the DNA TGTGCCAGCAGTCTCCGGGACAGGAGGGAGAATGAGCAGTTCTTC. Encoded protein: CASSLRDRRENEQFF.

V usage is TRBV20-1 and J usage is TRBJ2-3; 10 nucleotides agree with TRBD2. The CDR3 spans 18 residues. Per the germline V gene, CDR1 is DFQATT and CDR2 is SNEGSKA (reference sequence). With 6 bases clipped from V and 4 bases from J, the junction kept 19 bases outside the gene matches. CDR3 bases: TGCAGTGCCCACATTGCCCCGCTAGCGGGGGAGAGGCCAGATACGCAGTATTTT. Protein: CSAHIAPLAGERPDTQYF.

This clonotype was counted at least ten times. The rearrangement links TRBV28 to TRBJ2-7, with TRBD1 identical over 7 bases. Trimming took 1 base from V and 3 from J; bases not matched to a gene: 6. There are 15 residues in the CDR3. Germline V lookup: CDR1 MDHEN, CDR2 SYDVKM. The CDR3 reads CASSLSGTAIYEQYF. CDR3 DNA: TGTGCCAGCAGTTTATCCGGGACAGCTATCTACGAGCAGTACTTC.

The table lists this clonotype with a few counts. V usage is TRBV7-2 and J usage is TRBJ2-1; 9 bases match TRBD2. Germline V gene sequence: CDR1 SGHTA, CDR2 FQGNSA. The CDR3 consists of 16 residues. Trimming at V came to 1 base and at J to 5 bases, leaving 6 bases not matched to a gene. The CDR3 is CASSLVGGGGDNEQFF. The CDR3, as DNA: TGTGCCAGCAGCTTAGTTGGCGGGGGGGGCGACAATGAGCAGTTCTTC.

CDR3 sequence (DNA): TGTGCCAGCAGCCAAGATCGGTGGGGAGGCCAAGAGACCCAGTACTTC. It translates to CASSQDRWGGQETQYF. The chain employs TRBV14 and TRBJ2-5; a weak D match, TRBD2 (6 bases). V was pared by 0 bases and J by 1 base, with 12 bases between. Germline-derived CDR1 and CDR2 are SGHDN and FVKESK. The CDR3 is 16 amino acids.

V usage is TRBV5-1 and J usage is TRBJ2-2, with 13 bases identical to TRBD2. The CDR3 extends over 17 amino acids. Trimming at V came to 3 bases and at J to 1 base, leaving 3 bases not matched to a gene. Germline CDR1 reads SGHRS; CDR2 reads YFSETQ. CDR3 in amino acids: CASSSGTSGMNTGELFF. The CDR3, as DNA: TGCGCCAGCAGCTCCGGGACTAGCGGGATGAACACCGGGGAGCTGTTTTTT.

This clonotype was observed a few times. A much larger clone sits a single nucleotide away, making a read error possible. The rearrangement joins TRBV3-1 to TRBJ1-1, with D perhaps matching TRBD1 (5 bases). This CDR3 spans 13 amino acids. The V gene lost 4 bases and the J gene lost 10 bases, with 16 bases spanning the gap. Looked up from germline, CDR1 is LGHDT and CDR2 is YNNKEL (reference sequence). CDR3 sequence: CASSRGGRGGAFF. For the CDR3, the DNA is TGTGCCAGCAGCCGCGGAGGGCGGGGGGGAGCTTTCTTT.

The chain uses TRBV4-3 and TRBJ2-2; 13 nucleotides line up with TRBD2. Germline trimming cut 0 bases from V and 5 bases from J; bases unmatched to any gene: 9. CDR1 LGHNA and CDR2 YSLEER come from the germline V gene. The CDR3 spans 19 residues. The CDR3 DNA reads as TGCGCCAGCAGCCAAGATGCTACTAGCGGGGGGGCTCGTACCGGGGAGCTGTTTTTT. Translated: CASSQDATSGGARTGELFF.

The chain combines TRBV12-3 or TRBV12-4 with TRBJ1-1; D not resolved. Trimming stripped 5 bases from V and 10 bases from J, with 23 bases between. The CDR3 extends over 15 amino acids. The CDR3 here is CASSMKGMDGGGAFF. The CDR3 DNA is TGTGCCAGCAGTATGAAAGGAATGGACGGTGGCGGAGCTTTCTTT.

Worth noting for this clonotype: Relative to the germline gene, one junction end is altered; a read error may explain this. This rearrangement joins TRBV5-1 to TRBJ1-4; no definite D call. The germline V gene has CDR1 SGHRS and CDR2 YFSETQ. This CDR3 spans 15 amino acids. CDR3 residues: CASSSTGMVNEKLFF. DNA of the CDR3: TGCGCCAGTAGCTCCACCGGGATGGTCAATGAAAAACTGTTTTTT.